One sample yielded the 16 T cell receptor beta chains listed below, sequenced in a study of T cell responses to AZD1222 COVID-19 vaccine. Measured with immunoSEQ multiplex PCR; TCRdb has only the in-frame clones, and not every one. The sample consists of about 100,000 clones, about nine tenths of them appearing once. The sample in question was peripheral blood, obtained on day 0 of AZD1222 vaccination. The origin of the receptors is an adult in good health.

The chain carries TRBV30 and TRBJ2-7; 10 bases match TRBD2. The CDR3 is 15 amino acids. Germline V gene sequence: CDR1 GTSNPN, CDR2 SVGIG (reference sequence). The junction had 8 bases not matched to a gene; V was cut back by 3 bases and J by 3 bases. The CDR3 loop reads CAWRHIAGGSYEQYF. The DNA of the CDR3 is TGTGCCTGGAGACACATAGCGGGGGGCAGCTACGAGCAGTACTTC.

The V gene is TRBV9, the J gene TRBJ2-3; D unresolved. V was trimmed by 1 base and J by 6 bases, leaving 6 bases between them. Germline CDR1 is SGDLS and CDR2 is YYNGEE. This CDR3 region has 12 residues. The CDR3 loop is CASSVLVDTQYF. The CDR3, as DNA: TGTGCCAGCAGCGTACTGGTGGATACGCAGTATTTT.

The CDR3 spells CASSQDFGSGANVLTF. The CDR3 region has the DNA TGCGCCAGCAGCCAAGATTTCGGCTCTGGGGCCAACGTCCTGACTTTC. The chain has TRBV4-3 and TRBJ2-6; D unclear. Trimming took off 0 bases at V and 0 bases at J, with 6 bases between the two ends. This CDR3 is built from 16 residues. Germline V CDR1 and CDR2: LGHNA, YSLEER.

This sequence joins TRBV30 and TRBJ1-5; D remains unclear. This CDR3 is 14 amino acids long. Deletions cut 1 base from V and 2 bases from J, with 9 bases between. The germline V gene has CDR1 GTSNPN and CDR2 SVGIG (reference sequence). The CDR3 sequence: CAWSGVIGNQPQHF. The CDR3 nucleotides read TGTGCCTGGAGTGGGGTAATAGGCAATCAGCCCCAGCATTTT.

The CDR3 DNA is TGTGCCAGCAGCCAAGATAGCCGGGGGCGGGGGGAGACCCAGTACTTC. Translating it yields CASSQDSRGRGETQYF. The chain employs TRBV3-1 (or the pseudogene TRBV3-2) and TRBJ2-5; possible D gene TRBD2, 7 bases. This CDR3 contains 16 residues. V was shortened by 0 bases and J by 5 bases, with 16 bases between the two germline ends. Germline-derived CDR1 and CDR2 are LGHDT and YNNKEL (reference sequence).

This clone came up a few times. The chain links TRBV9 to TRBJ2-7; 7 bases align to TRBD1. Germline assignment: CDR1 SGDLS and CDR2 YYNGEE. Unmatched junction bases numbered 1, after V lost 4 bases and J lost 3 bases. The CDR3 runs 12 residues. DNA of the CDR3: TGTGCCAGCAGCACAGGGGACTACGAGCAGTACTTC. Its translation is CASSTGDYEQYF.

The chain combines TRBV3-1 (or the pseudogene TRBV3-2) with TRBJ1-6; unclear D gene. CDR1 LGHDT and CDR2 YNNKEL come from the germline V gene (reference sequence). The V gene lost 5 bases and the J gene lost 3 bases, with 11 bases spanning the gap. The CDR3 consists of 15 residues. The DNA of the CDR3 is TGTGCCAGCAGCAGATGGGAGATCTATAATTCACCCCTCCACTTT. Translated: CASSRWEIYNSPLHF.

This chain connects TRBV2 to TRBJ2-5, with a weak D call TRBD1 (6 bases). Trimming took off 6 bases at V and 3 bases at J, with 11 bases between the two ends. Germline V gene data show CDR1 as SNHLY and CDR2 as FYNNEI. The CDR3 consists of 13 residues. CDR3 DNA sequence: TGTGCCAGCAGGAGGCAGGGGAAAGAGACCCAGTACTTC. Its translation: CASRRQGKETQYF. The full variable domain, in which reference TRBV2 and TRBJ2-5 provide the parts outside the CDR3, is EPEVTQTPSHQVTQMGQEVILRCVPISNHLYFYWYRQILGQKVEFLVSFYNNEISEKSEIFDDQFSVERPDGSNFTLKIRSTKLEDSAMYFCASRRQGKETQYFGPGTRLLVL.

In its sample, this clone was seen once. The chain is built from TRBV30 and TRBJ1-2; TRBD1 is a possible D gene (6 bases). The CDR3 is made up of 12 amino acids. Trimming removed 5 bases from V and 1 base from J, with 8 bases in between. Germline CDR1 GTSNPN, CDR2 SVGIG (reference sequence). The CDR3 nucleotides are TGTGCCTGGGGGACAAGTAACTATGGCTACACCTTC. Encoded protein: CAWGTSNYGYTF.

This clone was counted between two and nine times. The CDR3 sequence: CASSQDSTRGGSDTQYF. CDR3 DNA sequence: TGTGCCAGCAGCCAAGATTCCACGCGGGGGGGTTCAGATACGCAGTATTTT. The V call is TRBV4-2, the J call TRBJ2-3; 9 bases match TRBD2. CDR3 length equals 17 residues. The ends lost 0 bases at V and 4 bases at J; junction bases unmatched: 8. Germline V gene sequence: CDR1 LGHNA, CDR2 YNFKEQ.

The chain is built from TRBV9 and TRBJ2-7, with TRBD1 matching 8 bases. CDR1 and CDR2 from the germline V gene are SGDLS and YYNGEE. The length of the CDR3 is 16 residues. After removal of 6 bases from V and 0 bases from J, the junction contained 11 bases not matched to a gene. As DNA, the CDR3 is TGTGCCAGCACCCCAGGGACAGGAGGCCCCTCCTACGAGCAGTACTTC. Residues: CASTPGTGGPSYEQYF.

J is TRBJ1-5 and V is TRBV24-1, with D unclear. Germline-derived CDR1 and CDR2 are KGHDR and SFDVKD. This CDR3 region has 14 residues. Trimming stripped 7 bases from V and 2 bases from J, with 11 bases between. CDR3 sequence reads: CATRGAGRNQPQHF. CDR3 coding DNA: TGTGCCACCAGGGGTGCAGGACGCAATCAGCCCCAGCATTTT.

J is TRBJ2-3 and V is TRBV11-2; D ambiguous. The CDR3 spans 16 residues. The germline V and J ends were trimmed by 1 base and 2 bases, with 13 bases remaining between them. Looked up from germline, CDR1 is SGHAT and CDR2 is FQNNGV. As DNA, the CDR3 is TGTGCCAGCAGCTTAGGATCTATGGCAGCCACAGATACGCAGTATTTT. Protein: CASSLGSMAATDTQYF.

The chain combines TRBV3-1 (or the pseudogene TRBV3-2) with TRBJ1-2; a possible D gene is TRBD1 (5 bases). Germline-derived CDR1 and CDR2 are LGHDT and YNNKEL (reference sequence). V gave up 4 bases and J gave up 4 bases, with 10 bases separating them. The CDR3 extends over 13 amino acids. The CDR3 sequence: CASSRGRSYGYTF. DNA for the CDR3: TGTGCCAGCAGCCGGGGACGAAGCTATGGCTACACCTTC.

The V gene is TRBV7-9, the J gene TRBJ1-2; 9 positions agree with TRBD1. This CDR3 is built from 17 residues. Looked up from germline, CDR1 is SEHNR and CDR2 is FQNEAQ (reference sequence). J lost 7 bases, V lost 0 bases, and 12 bases had no gene match. The CDR3 DNA reads as TGTGCCAGCAGCTTAGCGACGGCTACGGGACAGGGTCGTGGCTACACCTTC. It yields the protein CASSLATATGQGRGYTF.

The rearrangement uses TRBV4-2 and TRBJ1-1; D is perhaps TRBD1 (5 bases). Germline V lookup: CDR1 LGHNA, CDR2 YNFKEQ. The CDR3 is made up of 14 amino acids. V gave up 3 bases and J gave up 4 bases, with 12 bases separating them. DNA for the CDR3: TGTGCCAGCAGCCAGCGGGGGGGTGCCACTGAAGCTTTCTTT. This encodes CASSQRGGATEAFF.